This T cell receptor (beta chain) appears in the sequencing data of a study of blood T cell repertoires in COVID-19. On the study more broadly: The samples span acute and convalescent COVID-19 from the United States, Italy and Spain. The cDNA or gDNA used as material had been derived from T cells, B-cell-depleted T cells, or PBMCs.

Original processing methods: The authors estimated nucleated cell counts from reference gene primer amplification. Profiled with immunoSEQ multiplex PCR; TCRdb holds only in-frame clones, not every one. That table gives V, J and clone size, and the DNA gave D and trimming. The repertoire holds some 99,000 clones, with approximately 90% as singletons. V shed 8 bases, J shed 3 bases, and the junction held 4 bases outside the gene matches. In germline, CDR1 is SGHVS, CDR2 FQNEAQ. This CDR3 region has 13 residues. This TCR was recovered from a human donor in a cohort sampled during active COVID-19. The sample comprised peripheral blood. The genes are TRBV7-8 and TRBJ2-3, with 8 positions matching TRBD1. The CDR3 DNA is TGTGCCAGCTCAAGACAGGGGACAGATACGCAGTATTTT. It codes for CASSRQGTDTQYF. Full variable domain (rest looked up from reference TRBV7-8 and TRBJ2-3): GAGVSQSPRYKVAKRGQDVALRCDPISGHVSLFWYQQALGQGPEFLTYFQNEAQLDKSGLPSDRFFAERPEGSVSTLKIQRTQQEDSAVYLCASSRQGTDTQYFGPGTRLTVL.